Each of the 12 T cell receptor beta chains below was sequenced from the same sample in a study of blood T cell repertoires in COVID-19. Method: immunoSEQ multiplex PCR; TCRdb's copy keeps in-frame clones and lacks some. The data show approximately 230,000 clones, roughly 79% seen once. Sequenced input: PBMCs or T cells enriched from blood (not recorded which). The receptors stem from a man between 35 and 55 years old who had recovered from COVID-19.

CDR3 DNA sequence: TGTGCCAGCAGTGGGGGCGATCAGCCCCAGCATTTT. Translation gives CASSGGDQPQHF. The chain carries TRBV28 and TRBJ1-5; a weak D match, TRBD1 (6 bases). V was cut by 5 bases and J by 5 bases, with 7 bases left in between. The CDR3 covers 12 residues. The V gene's germline CDR1 is MDHEN and CDR2 SYDVKM.

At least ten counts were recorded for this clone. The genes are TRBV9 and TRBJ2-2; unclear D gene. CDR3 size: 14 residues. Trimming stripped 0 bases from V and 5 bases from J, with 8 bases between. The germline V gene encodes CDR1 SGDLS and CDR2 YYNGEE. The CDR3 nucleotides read TGTGCCAGCAGCGTAGCTCATCGGACCGGGGAGCTGTTTTTT. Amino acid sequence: CASSVAHRTGELFF. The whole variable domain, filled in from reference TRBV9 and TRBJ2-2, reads DSGVTQTPKHLITATGQRVTLRCSPRSGDLSVYWYQQSLDQGLQFLIQYYNGEERAKGNILERFSAQQFPDLHSELNLSSLELGDSALYFCASSVAHRTGELFFGEGSRLTVL.

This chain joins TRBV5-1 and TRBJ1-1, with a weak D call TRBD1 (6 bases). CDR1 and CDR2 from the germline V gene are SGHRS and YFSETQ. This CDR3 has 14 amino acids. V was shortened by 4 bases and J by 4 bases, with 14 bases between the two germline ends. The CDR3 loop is CASSISDSRTEAFF. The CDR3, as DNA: TGCGCCAGCAGCATCTCGGACAGTCGCACTGAAGCTTTCTTT.

The chain's CDR3 is CASSLRGPQHF. The CDR3 DNA sequence: TGTGCCAGCAGTTTAAGAGGGCCCCAGCATTTT. The V call is TRBV28, the J call TRBJ1-5; D is undetermined. The CDR3 is 11 residues long. CDR1 and CDR2 from the germline V gene are MDHEN and SYDVKM. V was shortened by 2 bases and J by 9 bases, with 5 bases between the two germline ends. The whole variable domain, remainder taken from reference TRBV28 and TRBJ1-5, is DVKVTQSSRYLVKRTGEKVFLECVQDMDHENMFWYRQDPGLGLRLIYFSYDVKMKEKGDIPEGYSVSREKKERFSLILESASTNQTSMYLCASSLRGPQHFGDGTRLSIL.

The CDR3 sequence: CASSRGLADSTDTQYF. The DNA of the CDR3 is TGTGCCAGCAGCCGAGGACTAGCGGACAGCACAGATACGCAGTATTTT. V and J are TRBV11-3 and TRBJ2-3; 10 bases are a match to TRBD2. Germline loops: CDR1 SGHNT, CDR2 YENEEA. The CDR3 length is 16 residues. Trimming removed 5 bases from V and 0 bases from J; junction bases left unmatched: 5.

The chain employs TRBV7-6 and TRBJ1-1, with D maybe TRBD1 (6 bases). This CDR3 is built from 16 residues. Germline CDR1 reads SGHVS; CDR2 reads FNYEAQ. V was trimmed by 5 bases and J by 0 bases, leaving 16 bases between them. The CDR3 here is CASSPGQWDMNTEAFF. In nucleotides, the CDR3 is TGTGCCAGCAGCCCCGGACAGTGGGATATGAACACTGAAGCTTTCTTT.

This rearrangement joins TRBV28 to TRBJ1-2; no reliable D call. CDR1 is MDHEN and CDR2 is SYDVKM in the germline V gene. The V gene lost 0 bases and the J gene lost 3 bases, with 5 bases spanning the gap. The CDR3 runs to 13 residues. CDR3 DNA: TGTGCCAGCAGTTTATGGGGCGACTATGGCTACACCTTC. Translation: CASSLWGDYGYTF.

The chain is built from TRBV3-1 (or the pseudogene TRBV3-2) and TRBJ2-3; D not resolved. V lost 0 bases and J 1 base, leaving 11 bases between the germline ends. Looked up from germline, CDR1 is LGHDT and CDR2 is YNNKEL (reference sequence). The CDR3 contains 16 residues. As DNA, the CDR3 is TGTGCCAGCAGCCAAGATGGAAGCGCCGGCACAGATACGCAGTATTTT. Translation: CASSQDGSAGTDTQYF.

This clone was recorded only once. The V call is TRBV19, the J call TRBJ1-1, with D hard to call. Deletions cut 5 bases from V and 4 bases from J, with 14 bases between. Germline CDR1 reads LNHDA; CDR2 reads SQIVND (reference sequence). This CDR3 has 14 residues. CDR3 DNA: TGTGCCAGTAGTCTCCAGGTCGCGGGCACTGAAGCTTTCTTT. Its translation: CASSLQVAGTEAFF. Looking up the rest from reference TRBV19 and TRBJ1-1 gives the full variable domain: DGGITQSPKYLFRKEGQNVTLSCEQNLNHDAMYWYRQDPGQGLRLIYYSQIVNDFQKGDIAEGYSVSREKKESFPLTVTSAQKNPTAFYLCASSLQVAGTEAFFGQGTRLTVV.

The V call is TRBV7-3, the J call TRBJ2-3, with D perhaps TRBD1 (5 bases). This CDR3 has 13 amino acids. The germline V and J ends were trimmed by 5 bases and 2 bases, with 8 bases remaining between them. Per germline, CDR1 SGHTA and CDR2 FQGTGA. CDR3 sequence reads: CASSKDTTDTQYF. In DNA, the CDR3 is TGTGCCAGCAGCAAGGACACCACAGATACGCAGTATTTT.

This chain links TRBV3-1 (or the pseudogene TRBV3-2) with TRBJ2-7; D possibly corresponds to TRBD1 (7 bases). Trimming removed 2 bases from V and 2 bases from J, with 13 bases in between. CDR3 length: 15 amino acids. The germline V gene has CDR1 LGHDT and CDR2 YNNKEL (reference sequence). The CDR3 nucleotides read TGTGCCAGCAGCCAATTCCAGGGGGGAGCCTACGAGCAGTACTTC. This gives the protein CASSQFQGGAYEQYF.

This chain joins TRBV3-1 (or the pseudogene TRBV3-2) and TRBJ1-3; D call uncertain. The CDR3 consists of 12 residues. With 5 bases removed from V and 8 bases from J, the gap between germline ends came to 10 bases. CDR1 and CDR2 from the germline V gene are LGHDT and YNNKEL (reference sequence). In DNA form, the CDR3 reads TGTGCCAGCAGCTCCCACGGGGACACCATATATTTT. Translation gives CASSSHGDTIYF.